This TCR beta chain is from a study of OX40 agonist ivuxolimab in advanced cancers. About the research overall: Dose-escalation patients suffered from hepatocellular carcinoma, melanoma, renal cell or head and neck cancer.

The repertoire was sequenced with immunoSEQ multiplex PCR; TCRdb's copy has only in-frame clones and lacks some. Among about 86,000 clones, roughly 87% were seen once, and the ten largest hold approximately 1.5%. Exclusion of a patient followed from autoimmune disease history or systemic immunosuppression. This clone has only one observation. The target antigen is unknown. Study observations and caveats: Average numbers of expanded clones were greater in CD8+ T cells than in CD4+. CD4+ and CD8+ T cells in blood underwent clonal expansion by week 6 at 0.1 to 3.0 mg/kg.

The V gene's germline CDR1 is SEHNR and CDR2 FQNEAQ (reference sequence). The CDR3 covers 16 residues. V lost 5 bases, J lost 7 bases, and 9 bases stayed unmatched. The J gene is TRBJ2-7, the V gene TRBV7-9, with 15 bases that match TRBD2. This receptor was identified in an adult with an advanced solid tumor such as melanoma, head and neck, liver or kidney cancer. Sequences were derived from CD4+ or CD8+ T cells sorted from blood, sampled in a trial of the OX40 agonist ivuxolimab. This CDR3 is CASSPPGLAGGGEQYF. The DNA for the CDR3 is TGTGCCAGCAGCCCCCCGGGACTAGCGGGAGGAGGGGAGCAGTACTTC.